This T cell receptor (beta chain) was recovered during a study of T cells after yellow fever vaccination. Whole-study context: Low-cell-number fractions were prepared with SMART-Seq v4 Ultra Low Input.

There are 13 residues in the CDR3. CDR1 is SGDLS, CDR2 YYNGEE, per germline. V shed 1 base and J 9 bases; nucleotides not matched to a gene: 1. Concerning this clonotype itself: Its specificity is unknown.

Overall study findings and caveats: Booster sampling recovered most clones from primary vaccination (roughly 97% CD4, 80% to 90% CD8). Peaking faster, on day 5 versus 15, the secondary response was nonetheless weaker.

Researchers made TCR cDNA using 5'RACE template switching, and this step added a universal primer site and UMIs. TCRdb reanalysed the 5' RACE reads using MiXCR and keeps one entry per CDR3 protein. This sample has about 400,000 distinct CDR3 sequences; 6.2% occur once, and the top ten carry 15%. V gene TRBV9 combines with J gene TRBJ2-3; 11 bases fit TRBD2. The sample was PBMCs, taken 5 days after the yellow fever booster vaccination. The TCR sequence derives from a man aged 30-40 years who received the YFV17D yellow fever vaccine. The CDR3 DNA reads as TGTGCCAGCAGCGTAACTAGCGGGAGAACGCAGTATTTT. This encodes CASSVTSGRTQYF.